This T cell receptor beta chain was observed in a study of identical twins. Everyone who donated was a healthy Caucasian. General study results and limits: The study drew conclusions from cross-sectional statistical analysis, not from following the same donors. Out-of-frame alpha sequences shared by twins showed excess low generation probability.

Regarding this clonotype: Its antigen remains unknown.

TCRdb re-analysed the 5' RACE reads in MiXCR, keeping a single row per CDR3 protein. The sample consists of some 200,000 distinct CDR3 sequences, approximately 8.3% of them appearing once. The V end lost 5 bases, the J end lost 8 bases, and 12 bases lay between the germline ends. The CDR3 extends over 12 amino acids. The germline V gene has CDR1 MNHEY and CDR2 SMNVEV (reference sequence). In addition, the sample was reused for a study of yellow fever vaccine responses in identical twins.

This receptor was identified in a woman younger than 35 in good health. The sample taken for sequencing was memory (CD45RO+) T cells sorted from blood. The V call is TRBV27, the J call TRBJ1-2; D gene ambiguous. The CDR3 nucleotides read TGTGCCAGCAGTCCCTCGGGAAGGGGCTACACCTTC. The encoded protein is CASSPSGRGYTF.